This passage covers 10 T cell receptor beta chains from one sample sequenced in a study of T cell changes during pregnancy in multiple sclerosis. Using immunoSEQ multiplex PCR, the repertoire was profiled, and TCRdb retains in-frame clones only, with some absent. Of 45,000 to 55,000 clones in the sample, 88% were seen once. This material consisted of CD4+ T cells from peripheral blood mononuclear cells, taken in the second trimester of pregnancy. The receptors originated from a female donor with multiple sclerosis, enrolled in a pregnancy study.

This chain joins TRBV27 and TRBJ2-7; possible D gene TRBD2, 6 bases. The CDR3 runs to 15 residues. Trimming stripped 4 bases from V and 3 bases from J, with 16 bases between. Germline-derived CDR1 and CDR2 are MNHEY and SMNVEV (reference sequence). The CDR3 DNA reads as TGTGCCAGCAGTTCCCGGGTAGCGGCATACTACGAGCAGTACTTC. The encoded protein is CASSSRVAAYYEQYF.

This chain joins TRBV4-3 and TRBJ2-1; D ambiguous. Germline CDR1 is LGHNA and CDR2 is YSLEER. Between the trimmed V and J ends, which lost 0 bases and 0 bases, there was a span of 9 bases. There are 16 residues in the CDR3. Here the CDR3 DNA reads TGCGCCAGCAGCCAAGAGGAGAGTAGCTCCTACAATGAGCAGTTCTTC. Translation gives CASSQEESSSYNEQFF.

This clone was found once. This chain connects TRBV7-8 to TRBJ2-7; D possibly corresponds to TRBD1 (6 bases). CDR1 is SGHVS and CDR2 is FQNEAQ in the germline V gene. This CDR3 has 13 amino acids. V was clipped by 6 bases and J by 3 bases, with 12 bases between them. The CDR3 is CASSRGQYYEQYF. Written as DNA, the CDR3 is TGTGCCAGCAGTCGTGGACAGTACTACGAGCAGTACTTC.

This CDR3 reads CASSQVGGRATDTQYF. In nucleotides, the CDR3 is TGTGCCAGCAGCCAAGTCGGAGGGAGGGCCACAGATACGCAGTATTTT. The genes are TRBV4-2 and TRBJ2-3; 7 bases align to TRBD2. Germline lookup yields CDR1 LGHNA and CDR2 YNFKEQ. Germline trimming cut 1 base from V and 2 bases from J; bases unmatched to any gene: 6. The CDR3 is 16 residues long.

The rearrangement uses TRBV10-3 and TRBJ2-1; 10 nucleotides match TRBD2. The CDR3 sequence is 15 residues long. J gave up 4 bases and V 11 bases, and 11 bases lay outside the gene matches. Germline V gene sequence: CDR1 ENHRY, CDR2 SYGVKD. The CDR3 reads CAARDSGRGYNEQFF. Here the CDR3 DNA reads TGTGCCGCCCGGGACAGCGGGAGGGGATACAATGAGCAGTTCTTC.

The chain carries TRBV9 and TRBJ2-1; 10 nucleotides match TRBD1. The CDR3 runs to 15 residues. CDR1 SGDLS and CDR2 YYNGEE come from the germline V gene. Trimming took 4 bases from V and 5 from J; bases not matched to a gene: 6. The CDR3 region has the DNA TGTGCCAGCAGCCCACGAGGGACAGGGGACAATGAGCAGTTCTTC. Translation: CASSPRGTGDNEQFF.

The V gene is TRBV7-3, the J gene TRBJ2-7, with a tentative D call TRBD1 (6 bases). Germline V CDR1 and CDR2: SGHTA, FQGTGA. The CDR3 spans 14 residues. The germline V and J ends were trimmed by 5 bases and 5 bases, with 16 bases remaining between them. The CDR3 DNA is TGTGCCAGCAGCCCAACTACAGGGCTCCACGAGCAGTACTTC. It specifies CASSPTTGLHEQYF.

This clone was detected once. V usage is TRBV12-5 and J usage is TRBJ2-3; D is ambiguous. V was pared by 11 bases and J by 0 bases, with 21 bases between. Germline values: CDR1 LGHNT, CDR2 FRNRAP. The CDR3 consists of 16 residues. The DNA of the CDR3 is TGTGCTCCCCATTCCCGACGACAAAACAGCACAGATACGCAGTATTTT. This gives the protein CAPHSRRQNSTDTQYF.

The CDR3 sequence is CASSLGGRKADTQYF. The DNA of the CDR3 is TGTGCCAGCAGTTTAGGCGGGAGAAAGGCGGATACGCAGTATTTT. The rearrangement links TRBV27 to TRBJ2-3, with 7 bases identical to TRBD2. Trimming took 2 bases from V and 6 from J; bases not matched to a gene: 8. Germline assignment: CDR1 MNHEY and CDR2 SMNVEV (reference sequence). The CDR3 is 15 amino acids.

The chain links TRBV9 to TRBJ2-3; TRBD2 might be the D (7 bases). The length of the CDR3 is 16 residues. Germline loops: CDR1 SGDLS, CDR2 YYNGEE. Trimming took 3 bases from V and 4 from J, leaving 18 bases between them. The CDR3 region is CASSERGGREADTQYF. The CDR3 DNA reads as TGTGCCAGCAGCGAGAGGGGGGGGAGGGAGGCAGATACGCAGTATTTT. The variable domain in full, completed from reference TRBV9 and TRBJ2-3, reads DSGVTQTPKHLITATGQRVTLRCSPRSGDLSVYWYQQSLDQGLQFLIQYYNGEERAKGNILERFSAQQFPDLHSELNLSSLELGDSALYFCASSERGGREADTQYFGPGTRLTVL.